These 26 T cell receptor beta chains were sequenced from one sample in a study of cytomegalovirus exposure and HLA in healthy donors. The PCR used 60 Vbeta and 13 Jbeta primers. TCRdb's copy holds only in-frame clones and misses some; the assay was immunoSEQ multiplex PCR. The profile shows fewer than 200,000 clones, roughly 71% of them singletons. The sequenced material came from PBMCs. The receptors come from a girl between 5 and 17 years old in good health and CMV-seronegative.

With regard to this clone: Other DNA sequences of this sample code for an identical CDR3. CDR3 DNA sequence: TGTGCCATCAGTGCAGACAGGGGCACCGAAGCTTTCTTT. Protein: CAISADRGTEAFF. The gene calls are TRBV10-3 and TRBJ1-1, with 8 bases lining up with TRBD1. The ends lost 4 bases at V and 8 bases at J; junction bases unmatched: 6. The CDR3 extends over 13 amino acids. Per the germline V gene, CDR1 is ENHRY and CDR2 is SYGVKD.

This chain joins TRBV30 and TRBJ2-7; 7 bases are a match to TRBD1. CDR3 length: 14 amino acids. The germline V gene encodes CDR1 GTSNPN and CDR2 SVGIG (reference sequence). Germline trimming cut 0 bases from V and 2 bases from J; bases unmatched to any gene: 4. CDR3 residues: CAWSVRTGTYEQYF. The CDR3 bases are TGTGCCTGGAGTGTACGGACAGGAACCTACGAGCAGTACTTC.

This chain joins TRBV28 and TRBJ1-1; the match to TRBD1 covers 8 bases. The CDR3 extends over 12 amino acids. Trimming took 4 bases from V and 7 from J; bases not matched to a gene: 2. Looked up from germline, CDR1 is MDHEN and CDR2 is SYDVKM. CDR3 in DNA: TGTGCCAGCAGTTCGACAGGGGTTGAAGCTTTCTTT. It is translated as CASSSTGVEAFF.

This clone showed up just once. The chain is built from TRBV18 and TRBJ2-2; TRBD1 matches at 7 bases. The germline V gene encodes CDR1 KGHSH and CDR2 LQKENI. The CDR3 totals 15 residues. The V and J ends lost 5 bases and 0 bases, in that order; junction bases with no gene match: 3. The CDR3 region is CASSRTGSNTGELFF. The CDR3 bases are TGTGCCAGCTCAAGGACAGGTTCGAACACCGGGGAGCTGTTTTTT.

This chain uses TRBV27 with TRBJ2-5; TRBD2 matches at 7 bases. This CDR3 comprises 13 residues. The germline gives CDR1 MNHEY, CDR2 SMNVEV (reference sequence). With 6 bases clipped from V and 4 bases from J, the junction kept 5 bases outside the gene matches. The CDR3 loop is CASSQRGGETQYF. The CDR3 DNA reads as TGTGCCAGCAGCCAGCGGGGAGGAGAGACCCAGTACTTC.

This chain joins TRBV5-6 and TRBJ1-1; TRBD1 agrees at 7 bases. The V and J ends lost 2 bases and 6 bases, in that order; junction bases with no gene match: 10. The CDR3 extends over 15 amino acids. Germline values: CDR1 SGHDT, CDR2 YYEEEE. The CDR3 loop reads CASSLQQGSAAEAFF. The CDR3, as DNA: TGTGCCAGCAGCTTACAACAGGGGAGTGCGGCTGAAGCTTTCTTT. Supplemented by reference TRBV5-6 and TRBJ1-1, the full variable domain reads DAGVTQSPTHLIKTRGQQVTLRCSPKSGHDTVSWYQQALGQGPQFIFQYYEEEERQRGNFPDRFSGHQFPNYSSELNVNALLLGDSALYLCASSLQQGSAAEAFFGQGTRLTVV.

The CDR3 protein is CASRREGSSYNEQFF. The DNA of the CDR3 is TGCGCCAGCAGGAGGGAGGGGAGCTCCTACAATGAGCAGTTCTTC. V gene TRBV4-1 combines with J gene TRBJ2-1; 7 bases fit TRBD2. This CDR3 has 15 amino acids. V lost 6 bases, J lost 0 bases, and 5 bases stayed unmatched. From germline, CDR1 is MGHRA and CDR2 YSYEKL.

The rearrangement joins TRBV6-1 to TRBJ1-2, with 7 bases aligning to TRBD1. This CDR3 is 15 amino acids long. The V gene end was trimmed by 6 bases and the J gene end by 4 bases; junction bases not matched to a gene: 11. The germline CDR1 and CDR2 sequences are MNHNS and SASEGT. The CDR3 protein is CASRNRTGARYGYTF. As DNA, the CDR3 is TGTGCCAGCAGGAACCGGACAGGCGCCCGCTATGGCTACACCTTC.

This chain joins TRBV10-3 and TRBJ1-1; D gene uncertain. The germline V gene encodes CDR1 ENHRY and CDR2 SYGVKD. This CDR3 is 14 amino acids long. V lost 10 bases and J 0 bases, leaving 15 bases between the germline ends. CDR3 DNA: TGTGCCACCACCTCCGGGGAGATGAACACTGAAGCTTTCTTT. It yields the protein CATTSGEMNTEAFF.

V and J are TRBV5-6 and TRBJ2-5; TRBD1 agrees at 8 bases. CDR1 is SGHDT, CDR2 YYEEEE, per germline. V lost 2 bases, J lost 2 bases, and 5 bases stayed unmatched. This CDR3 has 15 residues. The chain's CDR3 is CASSFQGARQETQYF. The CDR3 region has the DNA TGTGCCAGCAGCTTTCAGGGGGCGCGGCAAGAGACCCAGTACTTC.

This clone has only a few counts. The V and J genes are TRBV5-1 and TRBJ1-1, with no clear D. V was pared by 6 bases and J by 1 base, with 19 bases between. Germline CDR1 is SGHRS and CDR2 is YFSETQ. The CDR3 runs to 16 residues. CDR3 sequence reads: CASTSGGLTKNTEAFF. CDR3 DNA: TGCGCCAGCACCTCCGGCGGATTAACTAAGAACACTGAAGCTTTCTTT.

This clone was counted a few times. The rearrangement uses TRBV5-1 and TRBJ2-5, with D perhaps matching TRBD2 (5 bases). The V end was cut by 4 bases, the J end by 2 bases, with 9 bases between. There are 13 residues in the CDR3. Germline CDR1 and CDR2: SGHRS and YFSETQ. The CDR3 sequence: CASSAGWQETQYF. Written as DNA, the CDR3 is TGCGCCAGCAGCGCGGGTTGGCAAGAGACCCAGTACTTC.

This CDR3 is CASSSGTANEKLFF. CDR3 in DNA: TGTGCCAGCAGTTCCGGGACAGCTAATGAAAAACTGTTTTTT. This chain links TRBV6-5 with TRBJ1-4, with TRBD1 matching over 7 bases. From germline, CDR1 is MNHEY and CDR2 SVGAGI. Trimming cost V 4 bases and J 3 bases; bases outside gene matches: 2. The CDR3 has 14 residues.

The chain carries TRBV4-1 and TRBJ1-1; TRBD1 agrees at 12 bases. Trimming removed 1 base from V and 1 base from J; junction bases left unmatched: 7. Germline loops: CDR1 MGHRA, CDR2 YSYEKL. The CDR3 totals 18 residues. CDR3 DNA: TGCGCCAGCAGCCAAGGGGGGACAGGGGGCCCAGGGAACACTGAAGCTTTCTTT. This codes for CASSQGGTGGPGNTEAFF.

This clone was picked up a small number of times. The CDR3 sequence is CASLSSMNTEAFF. The CDR3 DNA is TGTGCCAGCTTGTCGTCTATGAACACTGAAGCTTTCTTT. The chain recombines TRBV6-5 with TRBJ1-1; D gene unclear. The CDR3 consists of 13 residues. Germline values: CDR1 MNHEY, CDR2 SVGAGI. Trimming cost V 8 bases and J 0 bases, with 10 bases left between them.

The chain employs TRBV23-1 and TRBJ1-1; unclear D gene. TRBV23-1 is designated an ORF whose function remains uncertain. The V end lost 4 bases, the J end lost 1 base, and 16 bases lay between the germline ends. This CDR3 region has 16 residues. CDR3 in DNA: TGCGCCAGCAGTCTCTCCCATCCGCCCGGGAACACTGAAGCTTTCTTT. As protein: CASSLSHPPGNTEAFF.

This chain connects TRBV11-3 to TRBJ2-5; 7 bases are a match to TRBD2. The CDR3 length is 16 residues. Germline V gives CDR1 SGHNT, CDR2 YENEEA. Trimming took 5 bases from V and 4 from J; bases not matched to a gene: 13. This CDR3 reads CASSTGTTSFGETQYF. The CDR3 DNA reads TGTGCCAGCAGCACCGGGACTACCTCTTTTGGAGAGACCCAGTACTTC.

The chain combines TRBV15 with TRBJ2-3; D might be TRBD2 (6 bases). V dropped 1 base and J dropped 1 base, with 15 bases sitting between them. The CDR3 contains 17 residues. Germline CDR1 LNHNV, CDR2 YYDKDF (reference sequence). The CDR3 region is CATSRGGGQRGTDTQYF. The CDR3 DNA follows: TGTGCCACCAGCAGAGGGGGAGGCCAGAGGGGCACAGATACGCAGTATTTT.

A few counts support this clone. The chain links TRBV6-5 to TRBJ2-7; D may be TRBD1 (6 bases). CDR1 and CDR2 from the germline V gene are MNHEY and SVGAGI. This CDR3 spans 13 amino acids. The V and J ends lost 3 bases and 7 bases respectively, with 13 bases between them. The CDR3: CASSYRSQGEQYF. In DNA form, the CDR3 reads TGTGCCAGCAGTTATCGCAGCCAGGGGGAGCAGTACTTC.

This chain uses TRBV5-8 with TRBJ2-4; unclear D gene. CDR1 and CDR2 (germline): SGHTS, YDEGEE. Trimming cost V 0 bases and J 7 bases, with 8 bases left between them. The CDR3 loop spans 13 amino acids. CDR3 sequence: CASSLGSWNIQYF. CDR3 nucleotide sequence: TGTGCCAGCAGCTTGGGGAGCTGGAACATTCAGTACTTC.

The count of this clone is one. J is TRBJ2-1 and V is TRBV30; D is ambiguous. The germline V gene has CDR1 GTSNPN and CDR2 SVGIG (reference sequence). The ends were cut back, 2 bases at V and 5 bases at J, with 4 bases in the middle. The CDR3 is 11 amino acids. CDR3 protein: CAWSYNNEQFF. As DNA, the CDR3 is TGTGCCTGGAGTTATAACAATGAGCAGTTCTTC.

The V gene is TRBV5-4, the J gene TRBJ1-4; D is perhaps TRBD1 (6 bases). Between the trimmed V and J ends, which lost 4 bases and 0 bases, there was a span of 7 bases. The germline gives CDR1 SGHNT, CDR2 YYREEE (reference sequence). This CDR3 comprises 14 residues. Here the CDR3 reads CASSHRATNEKLFF. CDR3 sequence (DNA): TGTGCCAGCAGCCACAGGGCAACTAATGAAAAACTGTTTTTT. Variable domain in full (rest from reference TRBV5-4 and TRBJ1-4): ETGVTQSPTHLIKTRGQQVTLRCSSQSGHNTVSWYQQALGQGPQFIFQYYREEENGRGNFPPRFSGLQFPNYSSELNVNALELDDSALYLCASSHRATNEKLFFGSGTQLSVL.

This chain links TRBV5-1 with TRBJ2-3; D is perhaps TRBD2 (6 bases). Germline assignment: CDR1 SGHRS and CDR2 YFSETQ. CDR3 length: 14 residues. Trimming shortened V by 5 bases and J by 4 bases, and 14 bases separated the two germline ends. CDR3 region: CASSVGGKADTQYF. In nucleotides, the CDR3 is TGCGCCAGCAGTGTTGGAGGGAAGGCAGATACGCAGTATTTT.

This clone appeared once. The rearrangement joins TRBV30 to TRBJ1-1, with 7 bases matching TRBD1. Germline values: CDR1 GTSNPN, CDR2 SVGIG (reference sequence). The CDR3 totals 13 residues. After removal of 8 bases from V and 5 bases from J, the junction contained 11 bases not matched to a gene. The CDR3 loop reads CARIPGGSTEAFF. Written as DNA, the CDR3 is TGTGCCAGAATCCCAGGGGGTAGTACTGAAGCTTTCTTT.

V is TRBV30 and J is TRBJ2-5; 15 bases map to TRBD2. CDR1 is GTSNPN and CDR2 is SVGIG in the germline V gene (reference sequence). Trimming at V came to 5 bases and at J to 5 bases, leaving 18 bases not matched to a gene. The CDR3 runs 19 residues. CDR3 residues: CAWPLPGTSGGQSPETQYF. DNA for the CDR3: TGTGCCTGGCCCCTTCCAGGGACTAGCGGGGGGCAGTCCCCCGAGACCCAGTACTTC.

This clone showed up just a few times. The CDR3 sequence is CASTHEGELFF. In nucleotides, the CDR3 is TGTGCCAGCACCCATGAGGGGGAGCTGTTTTTT. This sequence joins TRBV6-5 and TRBJ2-2; the D is unclear. Trimming pared 7 bases from V and 8 bases from J, leaving 8 bases between. In germline, CDR1 is MNHEY, CDR2 SVGAGI. The CDR3 covers 11 residues.